These T cell receptor beta chains were read from a single sample in a study of patients and donors after allogeneic stem cell transplantation. TCRdb redid the calling of the RT-PCR reads with MiXCR, one entry per CDR3 protein. The repertoire consists of approximately 200,000 distinct CDR3 sequences, with 35% to 45% occurring once and the leading ten covering 9.5% to 13%. The sequenced sample consisted of blood, either unsorted or a sorted T cell fraction (not recorded which). These receptors were collected from a human donor who was either an allogeneic HSCT recipient or a stem cell or donor lymphocyte infusion donor (not recorded which). It is not recorded whose cells these are; they may come from a transplant donor. Each CDR3 is given with its conserved first and last residue. A D gene is named only where the DNA matches it firmly. Where a row states a size, it is once, few, many or the class of an expanded clone; other rows omit it.

abundance: few; d_gene: -; j_gene: TRBJ2-7; v_gene: TRBV20-1; CDR3aa: CSASRRIYEQYF; CDR3nt: TGCAGTGCTAGTAGGCGGATCTACGAGCAGTACTTC
abundance: -; d_gene: -; j_gene: TRBJ2-3; v_gene: TRBV25-1; CDR3aa: CASSERAKDTQYF; CDR3nt: TGTGCCAGCAGTGAGAGGGCCAAAGATACGCAGTATTTT
abundance: few; d_gene: -; j_gene: TRBJ2-5; v_gene: TRBV20-1; CDR3aa: CSARDLASAYQETQYF; CDR3nt: TGCAGTGCTAGAGATTTGGCTAGCGCGTACCAAGAGACCCAGTACTTC
abundance: -; d_gene: -; j_gene: TRBJ1-1; v_gene: TRBV12-3/TRBV12-4; CDR3aa: CASKEGGTEAFF; CDR3nt: TGTGCCAGCAAGGAAGGGGGCACTGAAGCTTTCTTT
abundance: -; d_gene: -; j_gene: TRBJ2-5; v_gene: TRBV24-1; CDR3aa: CATSDLPGGVQETQYF; CDR3nt: TGTGCCACCAGTGATTTGCCGGGTGGGGTGCAAGAGACCCAGTACTTC
abundance: -; d_gene: -; j_gene: TRBJ1-4; v_gene: TRBV5-5; CDR3aa: CASSFILRAQAYNEKLFF; CDR3nt: TGTGCCAGCAGCTTCATCCTCAGGGCACAGGCCTATAATGAAAAACTGTTTTTT
abundance: few; d_gene: -; j_gene: TRBJ1-1; v_gene: TRBV27; CDR3aa: CASSPFVGLNTEAFF; CDR3nt: TGTGCCAGCAGTCCGTTCGTCGGACTCAACACTGAAGCTTTCTTT
abundance: once; d_gene: TRBD2; j_gene: TRBJ2-2; v_gene: TRBV10-3; CDR3aa: CAITPHAGVPNAGELFF; CDR3nt: TGTGCCATCACCCCCCACGCGGGGGTCCCAAACGCCGGGGAGCTGTTTTTT
abundance: -; d_gene: -; j_gene: TRBJ2-2; v_gene: TRBV11-1; CDR3aa: CASSTLREWTGELFF; CDR3nt: TGTGCCAGCAGCACCCTTCGTGAGTGGACCGGGGAGCTGTTTTTT
abundance: -; d_gene: -; j_gene: TRBJ1-4; v_gene: TRBV6-2/TRBV6-3; CDR3aa: CASSQTATNEKLFF; CDR3nt: TGTGCCAGCAGCCAGACCGCAACTAATGAAAAACTGTTTTTT
abundance: -; d_gene: TRBD1; j_gene: TRBJ1-1; v_gene: TRBV29-1; CDR3aa: CSVVQGGGFPEAFF; CDR3nt: TGCAGCGTTGTCCAGGGGGGAGGATTCCCTGAAGCTTTCTTT
abundance: few; d_gene: -; j_gene: TRBJ1-1; v_gene: TRBV27; CDR3aa: CASSDGGIAVGTEAFF; CDR3nt: TGTGCCAGCAGTGACGGGGGTATTGCGGTAGGGACTGAAGCTTTCTTT
abundance: once; d_gene: -; j_gene: TRBJ1-2; v_gene: TRBV5-1; CDR3aa: CASSATGTAANYGYTF; CDR3nt: TGCGCCAGCAGCGCGACCGGGACGGCGGCTAACTATGGCTACACCTTC
abundance: -; d_gene: TRBD1; j_gene: TRBJ1-4; v_gene: TRBV7-8; CDR3aa: CASSDRTGPFPEKLFF; CDR3nt: TGTGCCAGCAGCGACCGGACAGGGCCCTTCCCTGAAAAACTGTTTTTT
abundance: few; d_gene: -; j_gene: TRBJ1-3; v_gene: TRBV18; CDR3aa: CASSPTEAGNTIYF; CDR3nt: TGTGCCAGCTCACCTACAGAGGCTGGAAACACCATATATTTT
abundance: few; d_gene: TRBD1; j_gene: TRBJ1-2; v_gene: TRBV29-1; CDR3aa: CSAGTGANYGYTF; CDR3nt: TGCAGCGCGGGGACAGGAGCTAACTATGGCTACACCTTC
abundance: -; d_gene: TRBD1; j_gene: TRBJ1-1; v_gene: TRBV12-3/TRBV12-4; CDR3aa: CASRSGQWANTEAFF; CDR3nt: TGTGCCAGCAGATCGGGACAGTGGGCGAACACTGAAGCTTTCTTT
abundance: -; d_gene: -; j_gene: TRBJ2-3; v_gene: TRBV7-2; CDR3aa: CASSLDLSSDTQYF; CDR3nt: TGTGCCAGCAGCTTGGACTTATCCTCGGATACGCAGTATTTT
abundance: few; d_gene: -; j_gene: TRBJ1-1; v_gene: TRBV30; CDR3aa: CAWGGNTEAFF; CDR3nt: TGTGCCTGGGGTGGGAACACTGAAGCTTTCTTT
abundance: -; d_gene: TRBD1; j_gene: TRBJ2-5; v_gene: TRBV12-3/TRBV12-4; CDR3aa: CASSFLDRYQETQYF; CDR3nt: TGTGCCAGCAGTTTTCTGGACAGGTACCAAGAGACCCAGTACTTC
abundance: -; d_gene: TRBD1; j_gene: TRBJ2-3; v_gene: TRBV12-3/TRBV12-4; CDR3aa: CASSFRQGPDTQYF; CDR3nt: TGTGCCAGCAGTTTCCGACAGGGCCCAGATACGCAGTATTTT
abundance: -; d_gene: TRBD1; j_gene: TRBJ1-2; v_gene: TRBV5-1; CDR3aa: CASSWGGQGVNYGYTF; CDR3nt: TGCGCCAGCAGCTGGGGAGGACAGGGAGTTAACTATGGCTACACCTTC
abundance: -; d_gene: -; j_gene: TRBJ2-1; v_gene: TRBV7-9; CDR3aa: CASSSKKGTAYNNEQFF; CDR3nt: TGTGCCAGCAGCTCAAAGAAGGGAACGGCTTACAACAATGAGCAGTTCTTC
abundance: few; d_gene: TRBD1; j_gene: TRBJ1-6; v_gene: TRBV9; CDR3aa: CASKEDRVDSPLHF; CDR3nt: TGTGCCAGCAAAGAGGACAGGGTTGATTCACCCCTCCACTTT
abundance: once; d_gene: -; j_gene: TRBJ1-3; v_gene: TRBV4-2; CDR3aa: CASSRAPESSGNTIYF; CDR3nt: TGTGCCAGCAGCCGGGCCCCGGAGAGCTCTGGAAACACCATATATTTT
abundance: -; d_gene: -; j_gene: TRBJ2-3; v_gene: TRBV3-1; CDR3aa: CASSQGNRITDTQYF; CDR3nt: TGTGCCAGCAGCCAAGGCAACAGGATCACAGATACGCAGTATTTT
abundance: few; d_gene: -; j_gene: TRBJ1-1; v_gene: TRBV6-5; CDR3aa: CASTRDLGTEAFF; CDR3nt: TGTGCCAGCACCCGGGACCTGGGTACTGAAGCTTTCTTT
abundance: -; d_gene: -; j_gene: TRBJ1-6; v_gene: TRBV4-1; CDR3aa: CASSPRTEVYNSPLHF; CDR3nt: TGCGCCAGCAGCCCCAGGACCGAAGTCTATAATTCACCCCTCCACTTT
abundance: -; d_gene: -; j_gene: TRBJ2-3; v_gene: TRBV27; CDR3aa: CASSLVWGDTDTQYF; CDR3nt: TGTGCCAGCAGTTTAGTGTGGGGGGACACAGATACGCAGTATTTT
abundance: few; d_gene: -; j_gene: TRBJ1-6; v_gene: TRBV7-3; CDR3aa: CASSPFKDISNSPLHF; CDR3nt: TGTGCCAGCAGCCCGTTCAAGGACATAAGTAATTCACCCCTCCACTTT
abundance: few; d_gene: TRBD1; j_gene: TRBJ2-5; v_gene: TRBV14; CDR3aa: CASSPLDRLKETQYF; CDR3nt: TGTGCCAGCAGCCCACTGGACAGGTTGAAGGAGACCCAGTACTTC
abundance: few; d_gene: TRBD1; j_gene: TRBJ1-2; v_gene: TRBV28; CDR3aa: CASSIPTGGPPGYTF; CDR3nt: TGTGCCAGCAGTATCCCAACAGGGGGCCCTCCGGGCTACACCTTC
abundance: few; d_gene: -; j_gene: TRBJ2-1; v_gene: TRBV9; CDR3aa: CASSGGRPDNEQFF; CDR3nt: TGTGCCAGCAGCGGAGGACGGCCCGACAATGAGCAGTTCTTC
abundance: -; d_gene: -; j_gene: TRBJ2-7; v_gene: TRBV29-1; CDR3aa: CSVGGQNTSYEQYF; CDR3nt: TGCAGCGTGGGGGGACAGAATACCTCCTACGAGCAGTACTTC
abundance: -; d_gene: TRBD1; j_gene: TRBJ2-1; v_gene: TRBV6-5; CDR3aa: CASSGDRVFNEQFF; CDR3nt: TGTGCCAGCAGCGGGGACAGGGTGTTCAATGAGCAGTTCTTC
abundance: -; d_gene: -; j_gene: TRBJ1-3; v_gene: TRBV5-1; CDR3aa: CASSFGSSSGNTIYF; CDR3nt: TGCGCCAGCAGCTTCGGGTCTAGCTCTGGAAACACCATATATTTT
abundance: -; d_gene: -; j_gene: TRBJ2-1; v_gene: TRBV4-1; CDR3aa: CASSPGLSRNEQFF; CDR3nt: TGCGCCAGCAGCCCGGGCCTTTCCCGCAATGAGCAGTTCTTC
abundance: many; d_gene: -; j_gene: TRBJ1-1; v_gene: TRBV29-1; CDR3aa: CSGTGLNTEAFF; CDR3nt: TGCAGCGGCACAGGGTTGAACACTGAAGCTTTCTTT
abundance: -; d_gene: -; j_gene: TRBJ2-5; v_gene: TRBV18; CDR3aa: CASSPPYGSETQYF; CDR3nt: TGTGCCAGCTCACCACCATATGGTTCCGAGACCCAGTACTTC
abundance: -; d_gene: TRBD1; j_gene: TRBJ1-4; v_gene: TRBV12-3/TRBV12-4; CDR3aa: CASSLRVWDRGGGEKLFF; CDR3nt: TGTGCCAGCAGTTTAAGGGTCTGGGACAGGGGAGGCGGTGAAAAACTGTTTTTT
abundance: -; d_gene: TRBD2; j_gene: TRBJ2-5; v_gene: TRBV12-3/TRBV12-4; CDR3aa: CASSPRGLQETQYF; CDR3nt: TGTGCCAGCAGTCCGCGGGGACTACAAGAGACCCAGTACTTC
abundance: -; d_gene: TRBD1; j_gene: TRBJ1-1; v_gene: TRBV30; CDR3aa: CAWSVRTGSNTEAFF; CDR3nt: TGTGCCTGGAGTGTACGGACAGGGTCGAACACTGAAGCTTTCTTT